The rows below give T cell receptor beta chains drawn from one sample of a study of human T cells and chemical hapten exposure. TCRdb reprocessed the RACE reads with MiXCR, giving one entry per CDR3 protein. Here the sample spans roughly 130,000 distinct CDR3 sequences, 10% to 12% being singletons. Specimen: whole blood, collected in connection with sensitization to the hapten diphenylcyclopropenone (DPC). Every receptor here comes from a woman aged 45-65 years with alopecia areata. Some clones in this sample may be carry-over from other donors' samples. CDR3s include the opening cysteine and the closing phenylalanine or tryptophan. A D gene is named only where the DNA matches it firmly. A row's size may be missing; if present it is once, few, many or a size class.

V	size	J	D	DNA	CDR3
TRBV12-3/TRBV12-4	few	TRBJ2-5	TRBD1	TGTGCCAGCAGCCGGGACAGGGGATCAGAGACCCAGTACTTC	CASSRDRGSETQYF
TRBV12-3/TRBV12-4	many	TRBJ2-1	TRBD2	TGTGCCAGCACACTAGCGGGAGCCCCTCAGAATGAGCAGTTCTTC	CASTLAGAPQNEQFF
TRBV7-6	.	TRBJ2-7	.	TGTGCCAGCAGCCGGACTGGACCCTACGAGCAGTACTTC	CASSRTGPYEQYF
TRBV2	medium-sized	TRBJ2-1	TRBD2	TGTGCCAGCAGTGAATCGGCGGGGGGATGGTACAATGAGCAGTTCTTC	CASSESAGGWYNEQFF
TRBV7-8	few	TRBJ2-2	.	TGTGCCAGCAGCCCCGGCGGGGAGCTGTTTTTT	CASSPGGELFF
TRBV20-1	few	TRBJ2-7	.	TGCAGTGCTAGAGATCAACTCCCGTCCCTTTACGAGCAGTACTTC	CSARDQLPSLYEQYF
TRBV9	.	TRBJ1-5	.	TGTGCCAGCAGCGTAGAGGGGGGTCAGCCCCAGCATTTT	CASSVEGGQPQHF
TRBV6-6	many	TRBJ2-5	.	TGTGCCAGCAGTTACCCTTTATCTAGCGTTAGCCTGAAAGAGACCCAGTACTTC	CASSYPLSSVSLKETQYF
TRBV6-5	.	TRBJ1-4	.	TGTGCCAGCAGGCCCCAGGGTAATGAAAAACTGTTTTTT	CASRPQGNEKLFF
TRBV10-3	few	TRBJ1-4	TRBD1	TGTGCCATCGGGGGGACAGCTAATGAAAAACTGTTTTTT	CAIGGTANEKLFF
TRBV7-2	.	TRBJ2-1	.	TGTGCCAGCAGCCCCCCGGGTCTACTCTACAATGAGCAGTTCTTC	CASSPPGLLYNEQFF
TRBV4-1	.	TRBJ2-1	.	TGCGCCAGCAGCCAAGAACGCCGGCGATACAATGAGCAGTTCTTC	CASSQERRRYNEQFF
TRBV9	few	TRBJ2-7	.	TGTGCCAGCAGCGTTGAGTGGAATGGATACGAGCAGTACTTC	CASSVEWNGYEQYF
TRBV12-3/TRBV12-4	many	TRBJ2-7	.	TGTGCCAGCAGTTCCCAACCCCCAGCGTTCTACGAGCAGTACTTC	CASSSQPPAFYEQYF
TRBV12-3/TRBV12-4	.	TRBJ2-7	.	TGTGCCAGCAGTTTGGGGACGGAATCCGACGAGCAGTACTTC	CASSLGTESDEQYF
TRBV29-1	.	TRBJ2-5	TRBD1	TGCAGCGTTCGGACAGGGGGCAGGGAGACCCAGTACTTC	CSVRTGGRETQYF
TRBV28	many	TRBJ2-7	.	TGTGCCAGCAGTTGGCGGGGATCCTCCTACGAGCAGTACTTC	CASSWRGSSYEQYF
TRBV5-1	.	TRBJ2-5	.	TGCGCCAGCAGCGTTGGCCCGGGCGAGACCCAGTACTTC	CASSVGPGETQYF
TRBV12-3/TRBV12-4	few	TRBJ2-5	.	TGTGCCAGCAGTCCAGGGGGAGGACAAGAGACCCAGTACTTC	CASSPGGGQETQYF
TRBV19	few	TRBJ2-5	TRBD2	TGTGCCAGTAGTATCGTCCCGGGACTAGCGGGTCAAGAGACCCAGTACTTC	CASSIVPGLAGQETQYF
TRBV30	few	TRBJ2-5	.	TGTGCCTGGAGTGGGCTAGCTAAAGAGACCCAGTACTTC	CAWSGLAKETQYF
TRBV7-6	.	TRBJ2-7	.	TGTGCCAGCAGCCCTTTCGGTGGGTCGGGCGAGCAGTACTTC	CASSPFGGSGEQYF
TRBV9	few	TRBJ2-1	.	TGTGCCAGCAGCCACGGCAGGGGAGGGGTTGAGCAGTTCTTC	CASSHGRGGVEQFF
TRBV15	.	TRBJ2-5	.	TGTGCCACCAGCAGAGGTACGATCCAAGAGACCCAGTACTTC	CATSRGTIQETQYF
TRBV29-1	.	TRBJ2-3	.	TGCAGCGTCCCCTTCGGCGGGCCAACAGATACGCAGTATTTT	CSVPFGGPTDTQYF
TRBV2	.	TRBJ2-3	TRBD1	TGTGCCAGCAGAACCGGGACAGGGGGTCCAGATACGCAGTATTTT	CASRTGTGGPDTQYF
TRBV6-6	.	TRBJ1-5	.	TGTGCCAGCAGCCATCCTGTTCGGCCCCAGCATTTT	CASSHPVRPQHF
TRBV29-1	.	TRBJ2-5	.	TGCACGGCGGGCAGGGAAGAGACCCAGTACTTC	CTAGREETQYF
TRBV28	.	TRBJ2-1	.	TGTGCCAGCATCTTATACAATGAGCAGTTCTTC	CASILYNEQFF
TRBV29-1	many	TRBJ2-3	TRBD2	TGCAGCGTTGAGGACGGACTAGCAGATACGCAGTATTTT	CSVEDGLADTQYF
TRBV29-1	.	TRBJ2-4	.	TGCAGCGTTGAAGGTTTCGGCAAAAACATTCAGTACTTC	CSVEGFGKNIQYF
TRBV7-9	once	TRBJ2-3	.	TGTGCCAGCAGCCAGCCAGGGGCTACAGATACGCAGTATTTT	CASSQPGATDTQYF
TRBV27	few	TRBJ2-1	TRBD1	TGTGCCAGTTGGCCGGGACAGGGACCCAATGAGCAGTTCTTC	CASWPGQGPNEQFF
TRBV6-5	.	TRBJ1-6	.	TGTGCCAGCAGTCCGGGACGGATCGGTGCACCCCTCCACTTT	CASSPGRIGAPLHF
TRBV6-6	.	TRBJ1-2	TRBD1	TGTGCCAGCAGTTACCCGGACAGGGGAGCTGACTATGGCTACACCTTC	CASSYPDRGADYGYTF
TRBV7-9	.	TRBJ2-7	.	TGTGCCAGCAGCGATGACGGACTGGACAAATACGAGCAGTACTTC	CASSDDGLDKYEQYF
TRBV7-2	.	TRBJ2-2	.	TGTGCCAGCAGCGCACGGAGGGACAGCTACGCCGGGGAGCTGTTTTTT	CASSARRDSYAGELFF
TRBV27	.	TRBJ1-1	TRBD1	TGTGCCAGCAGTTTGCGTAGACCGGGACAGCCTCCTATGAACACTGAAGCTTTCTTT	CASSLRRPGQPPMNTEAFF
TRBV27	few	TRBJ1-3	.	TGTGCCAGCAGTTTACGAGATGGAAACACCATATATTTT	CASSLRDGNTIYF
TRBV6-5	few	TRBJ2-3	.	TGTGCCAGCAGTCAAACTAGGGGGAGCGCAGATACGCAGTATTTT	CASSQTRGSADTQYF
TRBV2	many	TRBJ2-3	TRBD2	TGTGCCAGAAGCGGGGGGGCCCGAACAGATACGCAGTATTTT	CARSGGARTDTQYF
TRBV7-2	.	TRBJ2-3	TRBD1	TGTGCCAGCAGCCAAACGGGACAGGGCACAGATACGCAGTATTTT	CASSQTGQGTDTQYF
TRBV7-9	many	TRBJ1-4	.	TGTGCCAGCAGCTTAAGTGTGGACGGCGAAAAACTGTTTTTT	CASSLSVDGEKLFF
TRBV6-5	few	TRBJ1-3	TRBD1	TGTGCCAGCAGTCGGGACAGTCGGGCGCGTGCAAACACCATATATTTT	CASSRDSRARANTIYF
TRBV7-9	few	TRBJ1-1	.	TGTGCCAGCAGCCCCCAAGGGACCCTCATGAACACTGAAGCTTTCTTT	CASSPQGTLMNTEAFF
TRBV7-2	many	TRBJ2-7	TRBD1	TGTGCCAGCAGGCACGACGGGACAGGCCCCTACGAGCAGTACTTC	CASRHDGTGPYEQYF
TRBV24-1	.	TRBJ2-1	.	TGTGCCACCAGTGAGGGCCCCGGAGGGTACAATGAGCAGTTCTTC	CATSEGPGGYNEQFF
TRBV28	many	TRBJ2-6	.	TGTGCCAGCAGGACAGGAAGCTCTGGGGCCAACGTCCTGACTTTC	CASRTGSSGANVLTF
TRBV2	.	TRBJ1-5	TRBD1	TGTGCCAGCGGACCCGGGACAGGCATTCAGCCCCAGCATTTT	CASGPGTGIQPQHF
TRBV7-8	.	TRBJ2-3	TRBD2	TGTGCCAGCAGCTCCGCCCCGGGACTAGCGGGGCCTCACACAGATACGCAGTATTTT	CASSSAPGLAGPHTDTQYF
TRBV15	few	TRBJ1-5	TRBD1	TGTGCCACCAGTACGAAAGACAGGGCGCCGAGGCAGCCCCAGCATTTT	CATSTKDRAPRQPQHF
TRBV24-1	few	TRBJ1-2	TRBD1	TGTGCCACCAGTGACCACCGCGCAGGGGGCCTGTGGGGCTACACCTTC	CATSDHRAGGLWGYTF
TRBV20-1	many	TRBJ2-3	.	TGCAGTGCCCTTGGACTAACGAGCACAGATACGCAGTATTTT	CSALGLTSTDTQYF
TRBV27	.	TRBJ1-5	TRBD1	TGTGCCAGCAGTTATACAGGGGGGGCTAGCAATCAGCCCCAGCATTTT	CASSYTGGASNQPQHF